The clone carrying this TCR beta chain was seen many times. Its antigen is still unknown. Every individual TCR cDNA molecule carried its own unique molecular identifier, which allowed correction of PCR and sequencing errors. TCRdb recomputed calls from the 5' RACE reads with MiXCR, one row per CDR3 protein. The sample lists 60,000 to 90,000 distinct CDR3 sequences, about an eighth occurring once. The time point denotes: sample taken at primary tumor resection. The study sequenced unsorted whole RNA from tumor, nontumor lung or frozen PBMC. Some 72 TRACERx patients with early, untreated non-small cell lung cancer donated samples. The CDR3 sequence is 13 residues long. V shed 5 bases and J shed 5 bases, with 9 bases lying between them. The germline gives CDR1 SEHNR, CDR2 FQNEAQ (reference sequence). This sample stems from a study of spatial heterogeneity in lung cancer. Study-level information: In raw reads, more than 9.5 appearances on average were recorded for each unique TCR and UMI combination.

Study conclusions and caveats: TCRs found ubiquitously expanded in tumor appeared in blood more at resection than at follow-up.

The sequence came from a male donor with early-stage non-small cell lung cancer. Material: PBMCs, obtained at surgery. J is TRBJ2-2 and V is TRBV7-9; D possibly corresponds to TRBD1 (6 bases). DNA for the CDR3: TGTGCCAGCAGCCCACAGGGAACCGGGGAGCTGTTTTTT. It specifies CASSPQGTGELFF.